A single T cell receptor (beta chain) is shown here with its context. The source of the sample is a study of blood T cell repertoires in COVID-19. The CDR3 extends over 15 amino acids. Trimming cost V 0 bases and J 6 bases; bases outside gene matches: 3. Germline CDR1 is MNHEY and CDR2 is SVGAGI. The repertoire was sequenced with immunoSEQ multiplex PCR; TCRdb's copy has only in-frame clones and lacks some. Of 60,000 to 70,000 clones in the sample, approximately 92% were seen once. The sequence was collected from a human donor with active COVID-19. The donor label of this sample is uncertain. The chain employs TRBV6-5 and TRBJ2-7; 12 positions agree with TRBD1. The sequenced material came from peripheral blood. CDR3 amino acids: CASSYSGQGAGEQYF. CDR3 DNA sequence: TGTGCCAGCAGTTACTCGGGACAGGGGGCAGGCGAGCAGTACTTC.